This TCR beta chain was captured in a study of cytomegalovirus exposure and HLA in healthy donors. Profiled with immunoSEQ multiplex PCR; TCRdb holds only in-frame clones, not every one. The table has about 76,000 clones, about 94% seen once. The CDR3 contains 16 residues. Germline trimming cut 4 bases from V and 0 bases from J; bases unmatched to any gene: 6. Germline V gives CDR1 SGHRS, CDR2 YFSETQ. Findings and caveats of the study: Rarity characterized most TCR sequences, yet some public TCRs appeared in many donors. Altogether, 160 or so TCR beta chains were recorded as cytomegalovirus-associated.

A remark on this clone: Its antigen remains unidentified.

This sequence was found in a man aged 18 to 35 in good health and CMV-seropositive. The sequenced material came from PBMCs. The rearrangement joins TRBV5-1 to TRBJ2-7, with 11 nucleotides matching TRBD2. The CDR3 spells CASSLGTSGPSYEQYF. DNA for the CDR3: TGCGCCAGCAGCCTCGGGACTAGCGGCCCCTCCTACGAGCAGTACTTC.